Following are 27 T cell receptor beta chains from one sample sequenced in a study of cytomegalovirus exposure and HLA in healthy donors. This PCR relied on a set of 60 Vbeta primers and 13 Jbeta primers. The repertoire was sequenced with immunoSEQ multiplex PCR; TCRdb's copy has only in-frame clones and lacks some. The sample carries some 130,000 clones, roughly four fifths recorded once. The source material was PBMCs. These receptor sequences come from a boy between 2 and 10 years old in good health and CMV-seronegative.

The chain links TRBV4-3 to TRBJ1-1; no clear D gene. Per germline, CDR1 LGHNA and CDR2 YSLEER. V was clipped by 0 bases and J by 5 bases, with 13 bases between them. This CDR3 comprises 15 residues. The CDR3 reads CASSQDEGDWTEAFF. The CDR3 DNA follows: TGCGCCAGCAGCCAAGACGAGGGAGATTGGACTGAAGCTTTCTTT.

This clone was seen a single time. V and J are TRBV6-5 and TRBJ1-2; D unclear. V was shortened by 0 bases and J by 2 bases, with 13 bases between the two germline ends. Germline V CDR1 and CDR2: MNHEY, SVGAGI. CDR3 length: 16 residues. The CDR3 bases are TGTGCCAGCAGTTACTCGATAGTCGGAGTCAACTATGGCTACACCTTC. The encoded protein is CASSYSIVGVNYGYTF.

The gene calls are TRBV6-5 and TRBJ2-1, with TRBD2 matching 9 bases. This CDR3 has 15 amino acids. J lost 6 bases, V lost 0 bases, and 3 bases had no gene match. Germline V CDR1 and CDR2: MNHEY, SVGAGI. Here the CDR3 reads CASSYSAGGPNEQFF. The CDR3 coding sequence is TGTGCCAGCAGTTACTCAGCGGGGGGCCCCAATGAGCAGTTCTTC.

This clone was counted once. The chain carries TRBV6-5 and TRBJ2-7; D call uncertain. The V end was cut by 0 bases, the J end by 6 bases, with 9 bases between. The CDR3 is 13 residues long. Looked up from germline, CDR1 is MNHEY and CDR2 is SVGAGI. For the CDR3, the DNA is TGTGCCAGCAGTTACTCACAGTTATCCGAGCAGTACGTC. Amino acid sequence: CASSYSQLSEQYV.

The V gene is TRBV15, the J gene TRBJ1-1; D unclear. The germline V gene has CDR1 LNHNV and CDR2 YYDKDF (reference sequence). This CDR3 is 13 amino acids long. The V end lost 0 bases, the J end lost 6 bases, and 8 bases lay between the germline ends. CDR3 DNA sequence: TGTGCCACCAGCAGAGATGGCGGTGCTGAAGCTTTCTTT. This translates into CATSRDGGAEAFF. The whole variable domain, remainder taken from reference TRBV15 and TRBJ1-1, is DAMVIQNPRYQVTQFGKPVTLSCSQTLNHNVMYWYQQKSSQAPKLLFHYYDKDFNNEADTPDNFQSRRPNTSFCFLDIRSPGLGDTAMYLCATSRDGGAEAFFGQGTRLTVV.

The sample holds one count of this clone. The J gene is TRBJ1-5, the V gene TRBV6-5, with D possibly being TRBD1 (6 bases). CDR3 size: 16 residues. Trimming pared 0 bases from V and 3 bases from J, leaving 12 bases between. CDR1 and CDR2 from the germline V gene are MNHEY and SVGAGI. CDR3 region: CASSYSTGQTNQPQHF. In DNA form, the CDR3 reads TGTGCCAGCAGTTACTCGACTGGACAGACCAATCAGCCCCAGCATTTT.

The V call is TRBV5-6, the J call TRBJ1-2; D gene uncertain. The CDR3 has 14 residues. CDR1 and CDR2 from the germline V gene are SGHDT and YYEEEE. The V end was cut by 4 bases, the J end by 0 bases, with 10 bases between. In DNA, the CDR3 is TGTGCCAGCAGCCCCCGACTGCCTAACTATGGCTACACCTTC. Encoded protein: CASSPRLPNYGYTF.

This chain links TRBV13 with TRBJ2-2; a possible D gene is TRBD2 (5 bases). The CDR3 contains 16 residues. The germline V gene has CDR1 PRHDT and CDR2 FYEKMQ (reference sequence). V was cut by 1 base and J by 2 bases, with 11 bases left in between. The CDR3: CASSLEIRGNTGELFF. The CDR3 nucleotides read TGTGCCAGCAGCTTAGAGATCCGGGGAAACACCGGGGAGCTGTTTTTT. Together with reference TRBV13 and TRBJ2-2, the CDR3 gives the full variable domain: AAGVIQSPRHLIKEKRETATLKCYPIPRHDTVYWYQQGPGQDPQFLISFYEKMQSDKGSIPDRFSAQQFSDYHSELNMSSLELGDSALYFCASSLEIRGNTGELFFGEGSRLTVL.

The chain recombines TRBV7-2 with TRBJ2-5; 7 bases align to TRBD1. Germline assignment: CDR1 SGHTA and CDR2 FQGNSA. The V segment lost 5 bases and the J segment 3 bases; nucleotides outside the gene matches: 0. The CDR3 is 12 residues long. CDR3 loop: CASSQGEETQYF. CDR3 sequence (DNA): TGTGCCAGCAGCCAGGGGGAAGAGACCCAGTACTTC. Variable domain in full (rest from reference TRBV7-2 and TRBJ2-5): GAGVSQSPSNKVTEKGKDVELRCDPISGHTALYWYRQSLGQGLEFLIYFQGNSAPDKSGLPSDRFSAERTGGSVSTLTIQRTQQEDSAVYLCASSQGEETQYFGPGTRLLVL.

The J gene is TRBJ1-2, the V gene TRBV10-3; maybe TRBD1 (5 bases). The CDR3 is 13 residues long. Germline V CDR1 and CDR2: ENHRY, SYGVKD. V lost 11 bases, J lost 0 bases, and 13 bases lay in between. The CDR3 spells CAATVEANYGYTF. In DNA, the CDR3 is TGTGCCGCGACAGTTGAGGCTAACTATGGCTACACCTTC.

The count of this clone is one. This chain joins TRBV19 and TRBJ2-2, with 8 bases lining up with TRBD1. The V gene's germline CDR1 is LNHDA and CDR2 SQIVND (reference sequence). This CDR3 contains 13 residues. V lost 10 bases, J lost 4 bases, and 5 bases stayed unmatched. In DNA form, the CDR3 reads TGTGCCATATGGGGACAGGCCACCGGGGAGCTGTTTTTT. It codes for CAIWGQATGELFF.

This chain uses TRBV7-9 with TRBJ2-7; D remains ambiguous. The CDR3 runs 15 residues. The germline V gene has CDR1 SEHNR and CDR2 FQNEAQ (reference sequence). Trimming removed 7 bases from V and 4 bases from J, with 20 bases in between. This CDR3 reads CASTPSRSLRYEQYF. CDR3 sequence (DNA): TGTGCCAGCACCCCCTCGCGGTCCTTAAGGTACGAGCAGTACTTC. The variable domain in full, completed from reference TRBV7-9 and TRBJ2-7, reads DTGVSQNPRHKITKRGQNVTFRCDPISEHNRLYWYRQTLGQGPEFLTYFQNEAQLEKSRLLSDRFSAERPKGSFSTLEIQRTEQGDSAMYLCASTPSRSLRYEQYFGPGTRLTVT.

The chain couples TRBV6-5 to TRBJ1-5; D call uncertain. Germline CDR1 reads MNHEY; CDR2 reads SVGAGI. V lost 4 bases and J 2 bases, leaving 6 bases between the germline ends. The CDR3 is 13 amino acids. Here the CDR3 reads CASSWGGNQPQHF. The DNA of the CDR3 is TGTGCCAGCAGTTGGGGAGGCAATCAGCCCCAGCATTTT.

CDR3: CASSHPQMDRGNTIYF. In DNA form, the CDR3 reads TGCGCCAGCAGCCACCCTCAAATGGACAGAGGAAACACCATATATTTT. The chain couples TRBV4-1 to TRBJ1-3; possible D gene TRBD1, 6 bases. The ends were cut back, 3 bases at V and 4 bases at J, with 16 bases in the middle. The V gene's germline CDR1 is MGHRA and CDR2 YSYEKL. The CDR3 consists of 16 residues.

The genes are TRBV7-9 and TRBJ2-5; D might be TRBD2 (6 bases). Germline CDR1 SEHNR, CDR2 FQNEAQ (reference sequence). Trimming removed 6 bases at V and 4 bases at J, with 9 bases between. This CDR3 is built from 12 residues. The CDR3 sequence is CASRAGSETQYF. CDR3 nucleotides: TGTGCCAGCAGGGCGGGGTCAGAGACCCAGTACTTC.

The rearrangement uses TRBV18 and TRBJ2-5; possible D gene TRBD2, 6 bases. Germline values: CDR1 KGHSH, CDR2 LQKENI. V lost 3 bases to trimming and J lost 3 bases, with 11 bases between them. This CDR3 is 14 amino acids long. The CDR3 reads CASSPAASEETQYF. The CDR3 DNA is TGTGCCAGCTCACCGGCGGCTAGCGAAGAGACCCAGTACTTC. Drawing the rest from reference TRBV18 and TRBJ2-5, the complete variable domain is NAGVMQNPRHLVRRRGQEARLRCSPMKGHSHVYWYRQLPEEGLKFMVYLQKENIIDESGMPKERFSAEFPKEGPSILRIQQVVRGDSAAYFCASSPAASEETQYFGPGTRLLVL.

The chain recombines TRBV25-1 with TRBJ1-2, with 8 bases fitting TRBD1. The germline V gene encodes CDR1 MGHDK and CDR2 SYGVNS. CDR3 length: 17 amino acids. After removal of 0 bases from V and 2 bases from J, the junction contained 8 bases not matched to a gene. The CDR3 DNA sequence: TGTGCCAGCAGTGAATATACCGGGGACAGGAACAACTATGGCTACACCTTC. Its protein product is CASSEYTGDRNNYGYTF.

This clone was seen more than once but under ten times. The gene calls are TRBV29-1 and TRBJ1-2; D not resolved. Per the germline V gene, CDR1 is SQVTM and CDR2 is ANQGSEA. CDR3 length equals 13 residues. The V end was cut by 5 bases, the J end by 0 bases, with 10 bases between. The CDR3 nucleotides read TGCAGCGTTTCGGAGTTAGCTAACTATGGCTACACCTTC. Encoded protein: CSVSELANYGYTF.

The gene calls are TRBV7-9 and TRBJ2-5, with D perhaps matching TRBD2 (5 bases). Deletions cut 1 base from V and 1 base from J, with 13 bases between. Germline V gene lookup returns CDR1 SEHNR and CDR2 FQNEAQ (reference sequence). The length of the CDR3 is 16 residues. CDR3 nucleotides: TGTGCCAGCAGCTTAGGAGGAGGCGGATCCCAAGAGACCCAGTACTTC. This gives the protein CASSLGGGGSQETQYF.

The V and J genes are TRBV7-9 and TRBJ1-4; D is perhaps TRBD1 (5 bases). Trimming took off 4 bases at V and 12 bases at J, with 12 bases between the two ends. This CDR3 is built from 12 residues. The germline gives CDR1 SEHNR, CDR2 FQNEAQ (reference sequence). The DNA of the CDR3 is TGTGCCAGCAGCTCGCGGGGGGGACAACTGTTTTTT. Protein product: CASSSRGGQLFF.

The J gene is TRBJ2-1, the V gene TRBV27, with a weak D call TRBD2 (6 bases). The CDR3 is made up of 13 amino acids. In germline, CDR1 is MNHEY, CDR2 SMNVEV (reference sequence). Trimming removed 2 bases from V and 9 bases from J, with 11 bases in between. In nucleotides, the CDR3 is TGTGCCAGCAGTTTAGGGGAGGCCGGTGAGCAGTTCTTC. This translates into CASSLGEAGEQFF.

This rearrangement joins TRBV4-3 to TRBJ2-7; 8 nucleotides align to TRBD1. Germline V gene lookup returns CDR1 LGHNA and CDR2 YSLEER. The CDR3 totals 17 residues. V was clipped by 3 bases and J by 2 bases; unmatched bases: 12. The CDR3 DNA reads TGCGCCAGCAGCCAGATTTCGGGACAGGATCCTCCCTACGAGCAGTACTTC. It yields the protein CASSQISGQDPPYEQYF.

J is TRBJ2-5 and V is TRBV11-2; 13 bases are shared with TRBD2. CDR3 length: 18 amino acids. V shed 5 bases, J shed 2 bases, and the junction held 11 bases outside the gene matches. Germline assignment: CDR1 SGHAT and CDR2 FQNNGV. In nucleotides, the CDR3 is TGTGCCAGCAGCCCGGGACTAGCGGGGCTAGGGGAACAAGAGACCCAGTACTTC. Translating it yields CASSPGLAGLGEQETQYF.

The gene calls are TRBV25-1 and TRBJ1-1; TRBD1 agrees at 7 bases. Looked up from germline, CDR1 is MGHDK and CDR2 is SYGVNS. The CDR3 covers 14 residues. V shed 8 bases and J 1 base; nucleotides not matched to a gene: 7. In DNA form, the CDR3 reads TGTGCCAGCCATGAAGACAGGGAGAACACTGAAGCTTTCTTT. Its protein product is CASHEDRENTEAFF.

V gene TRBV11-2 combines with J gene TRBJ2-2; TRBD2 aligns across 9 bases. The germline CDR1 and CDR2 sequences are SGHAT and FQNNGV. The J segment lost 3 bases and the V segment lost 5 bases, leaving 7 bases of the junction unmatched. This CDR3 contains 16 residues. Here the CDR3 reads CASSLISGGHTGELFF. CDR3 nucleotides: TGTGCCAGCAGCCTGATTAGCGGGGGTCACACCGGGGAGCTGTTTTTT.

The DNA for the CDR3 is TGCGCCAGCAGCAGCCGCGGGACAGTCAAGACGGGGGGCTACACCTTC. It specifies CASSSRGTVKTGGYTF. V usage is TRBV5-1 and J usage is TRBJ1-2; 7 positions agree with TRBD1. Germline CDR1 SGHRS, CDR2 YFSETQ. CDR3 length equals 16 residues. Losses at the gene ends were 4 bases for V and 8 bases for J; bases not matched to a gene: 17.

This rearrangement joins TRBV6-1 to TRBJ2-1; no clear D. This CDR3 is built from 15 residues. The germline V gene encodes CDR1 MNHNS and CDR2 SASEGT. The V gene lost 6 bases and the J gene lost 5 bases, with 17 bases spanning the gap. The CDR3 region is CASRERGFLNNEQFF. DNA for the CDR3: TGTGCCAGCAGAGAAAGAGGTTTCTTAAACAATGAGCAGTTCTTC.